This TCR beta chain was profiled in a study of blood T cell repertoires in COVID-19. Method: immunoSEQ multiplex PCR; TCRdb's copy keeps in-frame clones and lacks some. Here the sample spans 60,000 to 75,000 clones, 85% to 90% being singletons. This CDR3 has 13 amino acids. Germline trimming cut 7 bases from V and 15 bases from J; bases unmatched to any gene: 15. The clonotype originates from a man aged 70 or older with active COVID-19. What was sequenced was peripheral blood. The gene calls are TRBV12-3 or TRBV12-4 and TRBJ2-1; TRBD1 matches 7 bases. The CDR3 DNA sequence: TGTGCCAGCACGGCAAGGGGGCGGTCCCCGGGGTTCTTC. This gives the protein CASTARGRSPGFF.